Below are 7 T cell receptor beta chains sequenced from a single sample in a study of T cell responses to AZD1222 COVID-19 vaccine. The repertoire was sequenced with immunoSEQ multiplex PCR; TCRdb's copy has only in-frame clones and lacks some. Seen here are about 260,000 clones, just over 90% observed once, and the top ten hold 0.5% to 0.65%. Sequencing was performed on peripheral blood, taken on day 0 of AZD1222 vaccination. These receptors came from an adult in good health.

The chain links TRBV7-8 to TRBJ2-4, with D perhaps matching TRBD2 (6 bases). V lost 1 base and J lost 4, with 14 bases in between. CDR1 SGHVS and CDR2 FQNEAQ come from the germline V gene. There are 16 residues in the CDR3. The CDR3 nucleotides are TGTGCCAGCAGCTTAGGGCGGGGCCGGAATAAAAACATTCAGTACTTC. Amino acid sequence: CASSLGRGRNKNIQYF.

V gene TRBV27 combines with J gene TRBJ1-2; D is perhaps TRBD1 (6 bases). Deletions cut 0 bases from V and 4 bases from J, with 9 bases between. The V gene's germline CDR1 is MNHEY and CDR2 SMNVEV (reference sequence). This CDR3 is built from 14 residues. In nucleotides, the CDR3 is TGTGCCAGCAGTTTATCCCCGGACAGCTATGGCTACACCTTC. It codes for CASSLSPDSYGYTF.

This chain uses TRBV5-6 with TRBJ2-5; D call uncertain. Germline loops: CDR1 SGHDT, CDR2 YYEEEE. This CDR3 is 14 amino acids long. V was cut by 4 bases and J by 4 bases, with 14 bases left in between. The DNA for the CDR3 is TGTGCCAGCAGCGGGGTGGGCTTCTTAGAGACCCAGTACTTC. Translated: CASSGVGFLETQYF.

This clone was counted between two and nine times. J is TRBJ1-2 and V is TRBV7-9, with unresolved D. Germline V gene data show CDR1 as SEHNR and CDR2 as FQNEAQ (reference sequence). The CDR3 covers 14 residues. V was pared by 4 bases and J by 7 bases, with 16 bases between. The CDR3 DNA follows: TGTGCCAGCAGCTCCAGATTGGCGATCCGTGGCTACACCTTC. Translated, it gives CASSSRLAIRGYTF.

The chain has TRBV10-3 and TRBJ2-2; D is perhaps TRBD1 (6 bases). Germline V lookup: CDR1 ENHRY, CDR2 SYGVKD. The CDR3 sequence is 16 residues long. V was pared by 4 bases and J by 0 bases, with 12 bases between. CDR3 coding DNA: TGTGCCATCAGTGGGGGCAGGGGCGCGAACACCGGGGAGCTGTTTTTT. It is translated as CAISGGRGANTGELFF.

This clone has only one observation. The J gene is TRBJ1-6, the V gene TRBV19; 8 bases are shared with TRBD1. V dropped 5 bases and J dropped 8; count of bases not matched to a gene: 8. Germline CDR1 is LNHDA and CDR2 is SQIVND (reference sequence). The CDR3 totals 15 residues. The CDR3 DNA is TGTGCCAGTAGTGAGACAGGGGAGGCCTATTCACCCCTCCACTTT. Residues: CASSETGEAYSPLHF. The full variable domain, rest sourced from reference TRBV19 and TRBJ1-6, is DGGITQSPKYLFRKEGQNVTLSCEQNLNHDAMYWYRQDPGQGLRLIYYSQIVNDFQKGDIAEGYSVSREKKESFPLTVTSAQKNPTAFYLCASSETGEAYSPLHFGNGTRLTVT.

The V call is TRBV6-6, the J call TRBJ2-7; TRBD1 is a possible D gene (6 bases). V shed 0 bases and J shed 1 base, with 7 bases lying between them. The CDR3 spans 14 residues. Germline CDR1 and CDR2: MNHNY and SVGAGI (reference sequence). The CDR3 protein is CASSYSQGSYEQYF. CDR3 in DNA: TGTGCCAGCAGTTACTCGCAGGGGTCCTACGAGCAGTACTTC.